The source of this T cell receptor (beta chain) is a study of STAT5B mutations in CD4+ large granular lymphocyte leukemia. The CDR3 loop spans 14 amino acids. Trimming stripped 2 bases from V and 2 bases from J, with 10 bases between. Germline V gene sequence: CDR1 MNHEY, CDR2 SMNVEV (reference sequence). Findings and caveats of the study: The CD4+ versus CD8+ T-LGLL clonality difference may reflect limited sample size. Top patient clones used TRBV06 genes more often: 8/27 versus 2/35 in controls.

Concerning this clone: Its antigen is as yet unknown.

The table came from immunoSEQ multiplex PCR; TCRdb's copy has only in-frame clones and leaves some out. There are 30,000 to 40,000 clones in the sample; over 70% occur only once, and around 0.5% lies in the top ten. The sequence was collected from a human donor in good health. Input material: CD4+ T cells from blood buffy coats. The chain combines TRBV27 with TRBJ2-7; D not resolved. The CDR3 sequence is CASSLGPAPYEQYF. In nucleotides, the CDR3 is TGTGCCAGCAGTTTAGGCCCAGCCCCCTACGAGCAGTACTTC.